The source of this T cell receptor beta chain is a study of siplizumab effects on memory and regulatory T cells. Study-wide findings and caveats: Memory cells seemed less diverse than naive T cells, which seemed major alloresponse contributors. Naive versus memory phenotype went unassigned for roughly 80-96% of proliferating CD4+ or CD8+ clones. With siplizumab, Treg-derived clones averaged approximately 66% of mappable alloreactive CD4+ clones, versus 25% to 30% in controls.

Assays were performed on approximately 1.1 x 10^5 TCR templates per sample. The protocol was immunoSEQ multiplex PCR, while the TCRdb copy is restricted to in-frame clones and leaves out a portion. Here the sample spans approximately 82,000 clones, approximately 88% being singletons. With regard to this clone: The antigen is undetermined.

The CDR3 has 14 amino acids. Trimming shortened V by 3 bases and J by 7 bases, and 14 bases separated the two germline ends. Germline CDR1 MDHEN, CDR2 SYDVKM. The sequencing sample was made of Tregs sorted from blood. The TCR was taken from a human donor in good health. The V call is TRBV28, the J call TRBJ2-3, with D tentatively TRBD2 (7 bases). This CDR3 is CASSFGRGAYTQYF. CDR3 DNA: TGTGCCAGCAGTTTTGGACGGGGGGCATATACGCAGTATTTT.